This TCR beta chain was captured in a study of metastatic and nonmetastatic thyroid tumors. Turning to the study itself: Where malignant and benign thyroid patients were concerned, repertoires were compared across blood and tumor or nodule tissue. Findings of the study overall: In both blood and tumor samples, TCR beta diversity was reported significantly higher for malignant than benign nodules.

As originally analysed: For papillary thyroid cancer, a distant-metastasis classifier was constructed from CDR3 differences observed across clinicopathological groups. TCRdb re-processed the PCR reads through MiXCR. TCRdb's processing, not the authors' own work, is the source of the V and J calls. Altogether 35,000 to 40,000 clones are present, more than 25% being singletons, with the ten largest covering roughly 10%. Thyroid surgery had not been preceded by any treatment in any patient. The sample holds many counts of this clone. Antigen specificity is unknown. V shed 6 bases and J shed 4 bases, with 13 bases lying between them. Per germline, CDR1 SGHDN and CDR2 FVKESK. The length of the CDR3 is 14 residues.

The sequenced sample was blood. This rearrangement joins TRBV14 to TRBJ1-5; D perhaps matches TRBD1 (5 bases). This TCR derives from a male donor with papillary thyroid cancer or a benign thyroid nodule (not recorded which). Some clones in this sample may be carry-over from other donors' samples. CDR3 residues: CASSRDRENQPQHF. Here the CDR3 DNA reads TGTGCCAGCAGTCGAGACAGAGAAAATCAGCCCCAGCATTTT.